What follows are 15 T cell receptor beta chains derived from one specimen sequenced in a study of graft-versus-host responses after intestinal transplantation. The table came from immunoSEQ multiplex PCR; TCRdb's copy has only in-frame clones and leaves some out. The sample yields 75,000 to 95,000 clones, around 93% seen once. For these TCRs, the target antigens are not known. Specimen: unstimulated CD4+ T cells sorted from spleen or lymph node cells, collected before transplant. The receptors were sampled from a human donor who was the organ donor for an intestinal transplant.

The chain recombines TRBV4-1 with TRBJ2-3; 15 positions match TRBD2. Germline loops: CDR1 MGHRA, CDR2 YSYEKL. The junction had 7 bases not matched to a gene; V was cut back by 4 bases and J by 11 bases. The CDR3 sequence is 15 residues long. CDR3 sequence: CASSPMGLAGGRQYF. DNA for the CDR3: TGCGCCAGCAGCCCCATGGGACTAGCGGGAGGTCGGCAGTATTTT.

This chain joins TRBV10-1 and TRBJ2-5; D call uncertain. Germline V gives CDR1 WNHNN, CDR2 SYGVQD (reference sequence). The CDR3 runs 13 residues. V lost 6 bases to trimming and J lost 2 bases, with 10 bases between them. The CDR3 coding sequence is TGCGCCAGCAGCGCTGACATACAAGAGACCCAGTACTTC. Amino acid sequence: CASSADIQETQYF.

The chain joins TRBV7-2 to TRBJ2-1; D uncertain. Trimming stripped 5 bases from V and 4 bases from J, with 12 bases between. The CDR3 covers 14 residues. CDR1 is SGHTA and CDR2 is FQGNSA in the germline V gene. The CDR3 region has the DNA TGTGCCAGCAGCCTCCTCCCAGCGTACAATGAGCAGTTCTTC. It encodes CASSLLPAYNEQFF. Full variable domain (remainder filled in from reference TRBV7-2 and TRBJ2-1): GAGVSQSPSNKVTEKGKDVELRCDPISGHTALYWYRQSLGQGLEFLIYFQGNSAPDKSGLPSDRFSAERTGGSVSTLTIQRTQQEDSAVYLCASSLLPAYNEQFFGPGTRLTVL.

The chain joins TRBV11-2 to TRBJ2-3; D may be TRBD1 (5 bases). With 6 bases removed from V and 2 bases from J, the gap between germline ends came to 15 bases. This CDR3 is 15 amino acids long. Per germline, CDR1 SGHAT and CDR2 FQNNGV. The CDR3 protein is CASRKGVGFTDTQYF. Here the CDR3 DNA reads TGTGCCAGCAGGAAAGGGGTAGGGTTCACAGATACGCAGTATTTT. The full variable domain, rest sourced from reference TRBV11-2 and TRBJ2-3, is EAGVAQSPRYKIIEKRQSVAFWCNPISGHATLYWYQQILGQGPKLLIQFQNNGVVDDSQLPKDRFSAERLKGVDSTLKIQPAKLEDSAVYLCASRKGVGFTDTQYFGPGTRLTVL.

The chain recombines TRBV5-1 with TRBJ1-2, with TRBD1 identical over 7 bases. The ends lost 0 bases at V and 4 bases at J; junction bases unmatched: 0. The CDR3 has 13 amino acids. Germline CDR1 SGHRS, CDR2 YFSETQ. In nucleotides, the CDR3 is TGCGCCAGCAGCTTGGGGACAGGCTATGGCTACACCTTC. Protein sequence: CASSLGTGYGYTF.

J is TRBJ1-4 and V is TRBV18; 9 bases are shared with TRBD1. The V segment lost 3 bases and the J segment 4 bases; nucleotides outside the gene matches: 0. Germline CDR1 reads KGHSH; CDR2 reads LQKENI. The CDR3 consists of 14 residues. CDR3 DNA sequence: TGTGCCAGCTCACCGGGACAGGGTAATGAAAAACTGTTTTTT. As protein: CASSPGQGNEKLFF.

This clone has a single count. The chain couples TRBV4-2 to TRBJ2-6; TRBD1 is a possible D gene (6 bases). The CDR3 is made up of 15 amino acids. V was clipped by 5 bases and J by 2 bases, with 10 bases between them. CDR1 is LGHNA and CDR2 is YNFKEQ in the germline V gene. DNA for the CDR3: TGTGCCAGCAGCGGTCAGGGGCCTGGGGCCAACGTCCTGACTTTC. It encodes CASSGQGPGANVLTF.

The chain joins TRBV14 to TRBJ2-7; no clear D. This CDR3 is 14 amino acids long. Trimming stripped 1 base from V and 5 bases from J, with 12 bases between. CDR1 is SGHDN, CDR2 FVKESK, per germline. The CDR3 DNA is TGTGCCAGCAGCCAAGCCTGGCTGTCCCACGAGCAGTACTTC. Translated, it gives CASSQAWLSHEQYF.

The V gene is TRBV7-2, the J gene TRBJ2-4; TRBD1 matches 9 bases. Germline V gene lookup returns CDR1 SGHTA and CDR2 FQGNSA. CDR3 size: 16 residues. Trimming removed 1 base from V and 7 bases from J; junction bases left unmatched: 8. This chain's CDR3 is CASSLEGGQGRNIQYF. The CDR3 DNA follows: TGTGCCAGCAGCTTAGAGGGGGGACAGGGTAGGAACATTCAGTACTTC.

The rearrangement joins TRBV6-1 to TRBJ1-2; 9 positions match TRBD1. J was trimmed by 5 bases and V by 5 bases; bases with no gene match: 9. CDR1 and CDR2 (germline): MNHNS, SASEGT. CDR3 length: 15 residues. In nucleotides, the CDR3 is TGTGCCAGCAGTACTAGGGACAGGGCAACTTATGGCTACACCTTC. Its protein is CASSTRDRATYGYTF.

V and J are TRBV2 and TRBJ2-5, with a possible D match to TRBD2 (5 bases). Per the germline V gene, CDR1 is SNHLY and CDR2 is FYNNEI. With 6 bases removed from V and 0 bases from J, the gap between germline ends came to 11 bases. The CDR3 totals 14 residues. In DNA form, the CDR3 reads TGTGCCAGCAGCCCGGACTGGAACCAAGAGACCCAGTACTTC. The encoded protein is CASSPDWNQETQYF.

V usage is TRBV7-9 and J usage is TRBJ2-5, with 8 bases that match TRBD2. Germline-derived CDR1 and CDR2 are SEHNR and FQNEAQ (reference sequence). Germline trimming cut 4 bases from V and 5 bases from J; bases unmatched to any gene: 9. The CDR3 totals 15 residues. Here the CDR3 DNA reads TGTGCCAGCAGCTCCCGACTAGCGCGTTTGGAGACCCAGTACTTC. Its protein product is CASSSRLARLETQYF.

The rearrangement joins TRBV7-2 to TRBJ1-2; D might be TRBD1 (5 bases). Trimming removed 1 base at V and 0 bases at J, with 9 bases between. In germline, CDR1 is SGHTA, CDR2 FQGNSA. This CDR3 comprises 15 residues. The CDR3 sequence is CASSLETGTNYGYTF. The CDR3 DNA reads TGTGCCAGCAGCTTAGAAACAGGAACTAACTATGGCTACACCTTC.

A single count supports this clone. This chain connects TRBV5-1 to TRBJ1-4; D not resolved. The germline V gene has CDR1 SGHRS and CDR2 YFSETQ. Trimming took off 6 bases at V and 8 bases at J, with 14 bases between the two ends. This CDR3 comprises 13 residues. CDR3 region: CASTHLGGEKLFF. CDR3 nucleotides: TGCGCCAGCACTCACCTCGGCGGGGAAAAACTGTTTTTT.

CDR3 sequence (DNA): TGTGCCAGCAGCAAAGCGAGCGGAACGAACACCGGGGAGCTGTTTTTT. This sequence encodes CASSKASGTNTGELFF. The rearrangement links TRBV21-1 to TRBJ2-2; the D segment call TRBD2 is taken from the table without a DNA check. TRBV21-1 is a known pseudogene. The CDR3 is 16 amino acids.